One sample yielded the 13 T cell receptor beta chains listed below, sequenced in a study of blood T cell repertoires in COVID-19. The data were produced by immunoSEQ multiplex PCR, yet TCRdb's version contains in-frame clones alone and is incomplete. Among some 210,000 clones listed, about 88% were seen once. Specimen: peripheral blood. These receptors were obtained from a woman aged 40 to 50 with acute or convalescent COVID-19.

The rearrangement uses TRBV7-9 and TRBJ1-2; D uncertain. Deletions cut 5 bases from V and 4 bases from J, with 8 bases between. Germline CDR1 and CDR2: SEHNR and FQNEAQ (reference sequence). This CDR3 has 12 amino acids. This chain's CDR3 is CASSPSGYGYTF. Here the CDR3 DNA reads TGTGCCAGCAGCCCCTCAGGCTATGGCTACACCTTC.

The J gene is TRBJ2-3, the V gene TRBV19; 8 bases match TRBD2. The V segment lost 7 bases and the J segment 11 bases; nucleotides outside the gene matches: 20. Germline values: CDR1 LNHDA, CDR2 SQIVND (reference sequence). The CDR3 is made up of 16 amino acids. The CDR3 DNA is TGTGCCAGTAACAGGCTCGGAGTAGCGGGGAGTTGGGAGCAGTATTTT. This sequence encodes CASNRLGVAGSWEQYF.

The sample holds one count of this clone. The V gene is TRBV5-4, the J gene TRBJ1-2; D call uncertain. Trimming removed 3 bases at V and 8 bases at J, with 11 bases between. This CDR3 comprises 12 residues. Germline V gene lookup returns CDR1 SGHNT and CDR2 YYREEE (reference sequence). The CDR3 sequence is CASSSNGEGYTF. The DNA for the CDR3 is TGTGCCAGCAGCTCAAACGGGGAAGGCTACACCTTC.

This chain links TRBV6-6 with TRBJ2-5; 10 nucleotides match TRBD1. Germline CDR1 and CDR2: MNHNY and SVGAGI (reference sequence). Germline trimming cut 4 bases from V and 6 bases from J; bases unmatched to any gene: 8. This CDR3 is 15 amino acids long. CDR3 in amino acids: CASSSGTGDVKTQYF. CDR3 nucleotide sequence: TGTGCCAGCAGTTCGGGGACAGGGGATGTAAAGACCCAGTACTTC.

CDR3 protein: CASRQGGKETQYF. DNA of the CDR3: TGTGCCAGCAGGCAGGGAGGAAAAGAGACCCAGTACTTC. The rearrangement uses TRBV6-5 and TRBJ2-5; TRBD2 might be the D (6 bases). The germline V gene has CDR1 MNHEY and CDR2 SVGAGI. Trimming stripped 6 bases from V and 3 bases from J, with 11 bases between. The CDR3 loop spans 13 amino acids.

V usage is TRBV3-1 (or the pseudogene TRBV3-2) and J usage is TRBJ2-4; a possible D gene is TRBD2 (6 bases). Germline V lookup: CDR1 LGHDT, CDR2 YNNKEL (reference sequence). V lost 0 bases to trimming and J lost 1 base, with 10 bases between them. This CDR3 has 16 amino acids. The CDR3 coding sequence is TGTGCCAGCAGCCAAGATGGGGGGAGGGCCAAAAACATTCAGTACTTC. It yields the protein CASSQDGGRAKNIQYF.

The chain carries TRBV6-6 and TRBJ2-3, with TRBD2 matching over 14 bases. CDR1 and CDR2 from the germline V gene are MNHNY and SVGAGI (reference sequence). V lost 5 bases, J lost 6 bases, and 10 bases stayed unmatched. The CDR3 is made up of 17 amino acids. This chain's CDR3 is CASSPRLAGGILDTQYF. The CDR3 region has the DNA TGTGCCAGCAGTCCTAGACTAGCGGGGGGGATACTGGATACGCAGTATTTT.

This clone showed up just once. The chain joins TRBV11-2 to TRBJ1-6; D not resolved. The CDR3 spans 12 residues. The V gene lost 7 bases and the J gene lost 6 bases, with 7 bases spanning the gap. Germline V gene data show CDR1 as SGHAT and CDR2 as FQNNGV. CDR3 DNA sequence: TGTGCCAGCACCCCGGGTAATTCACCCCTCCACTTT. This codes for CASTPGNSPLHF. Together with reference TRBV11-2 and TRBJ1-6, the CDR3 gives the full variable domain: EAGVAQSPRYKIIEKRQSVAFWCNPISGHATLYWYQQILGQGPKLLIQFQNNGVVDDSQLPKDRFSAERLKGVDSTLKIQPAKLEDSAVYLCASTPGNSPLHFGNGTRLTVT.

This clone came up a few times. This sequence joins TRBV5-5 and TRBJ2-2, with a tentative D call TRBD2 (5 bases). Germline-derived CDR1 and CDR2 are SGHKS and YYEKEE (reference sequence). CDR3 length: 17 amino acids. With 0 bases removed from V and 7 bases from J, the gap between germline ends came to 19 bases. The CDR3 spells CASSLGASSMTHGELFF. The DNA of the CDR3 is TGTGCCAGCAGCTTGGGGGCTAGCTCCATGACACACGGGGAGCTGTTTTTT.

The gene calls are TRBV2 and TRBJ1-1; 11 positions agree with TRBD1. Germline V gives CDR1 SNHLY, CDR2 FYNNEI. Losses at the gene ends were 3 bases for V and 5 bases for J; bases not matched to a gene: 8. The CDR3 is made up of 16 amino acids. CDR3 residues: CASSEGTGGVRTEAFF. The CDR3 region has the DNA TGTGCCAGCAGTGAGGGGACAGGGGGAGTGAGAACTGAAGCTTTCTTT. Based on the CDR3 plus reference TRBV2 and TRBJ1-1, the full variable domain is EPEVTQTPSHQVTQMGQEVILRCVPISNHLYFYWYRQILGQKVEFLVSFYNNEISEKSEIFDDQFSVERPDGSNFTLKIRSTKLEDSAMYFCASSEGTGGVRTEAFFGQGTRLTVV.

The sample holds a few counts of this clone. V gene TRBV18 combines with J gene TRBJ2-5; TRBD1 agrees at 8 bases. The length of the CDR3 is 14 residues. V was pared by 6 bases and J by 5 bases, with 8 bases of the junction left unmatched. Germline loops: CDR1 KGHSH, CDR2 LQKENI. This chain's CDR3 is CASSRQGIRETQYF. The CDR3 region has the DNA TGTGCCAGCTCTCGACAGGGGATAAGGGAGACCCAGTACTTC.

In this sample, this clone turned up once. The CDR3 bases are TGTGCCAGCTCACCCAGAGGGCCTCCCAACAATGAGCAGTTCTTC. Residues: CASSPRGPPNNEQFF. This rearrangement joins TRBV18 to TRBJ2-1; a possible D gene is TRBD2 (5 bases). This CDR3 spans 15 amino acids. Looked up from germline, CDR1 is KGHSH and CDR2 is LQKENI. Between the trimmed V and J ends, which lost 3 bases and 5 bases, there was a span of 14 bases.

For the CDR3, the DNA is TGTGCCAGCAGCTTACAAGCGGGGGGGAGTACAGATACGCAGTATTTT. It translates to CASSLQAGGSTDTQYF. The chain carries TRBV7-7 and TRBJ2-3; 10 bases are shared with TRBD2. Germline CDR1 and CDR2: SSHAT and FNYEAQ (reference sequence). This CDR3 is 16 amino acids long. Trimming at V came to 2 bases and at J to 3 bases, leaving 5 bases not matched to a gene.